The 13 T cell receptor beta chains below all came from one sample that was sequenced in a study of spatial heterogeneity in lung cancer. TCRdb used MiXCR to reprocess the 5' RACE reads, holding one entry per CDR3 protein. The sample shows 6,500 to 8,500 distinct CDR3 sequences, approximately 9.7% of them seen only once. Described time point: sample taken at primary tumor resection. This material consisted of normal lung tissue next to the tumor, taken at surgery. The source is a male donor with early-stage non-small cell lung cancer.

This clonotype was counted at least ten times. The V and J genes are TRBV20-1 and TRBJ2-6; possible D gene TRBD1, 5 bases. Germline values: CDR1 DFQATT, CDR2 SNEGSKA (reference sequence). V lost 3 bases, J lost 0 bases, and 9 bases lay in between. The CDR3 is 15 residues long. Written as DNA, the CDR3 is TGCAGTGCTAGTCAGGGCCCCTCTGGGGCCAACGTCCTGACTTTC. Its protein is CSASQGPSGANVLTF.

Judged by abundance, this clonotype is medium-sized. CDR3 nucleotides: TGTGCCAGCAGCTTACCGGGACAGAGGGAGGTCCGGCAGTACTTC. It is translated as CASSLPGQREVRQYF. The chain employs TRBV5-4 and TRBJ2-7, with TRBD1 as a possible D gene (7 bases). Germline values: CDR1 SGHNT, CDR2 YYREEE (reference sequence). V lost 2 bases to trimming and J lost 9 bases, with 21 bases between them. The CDR3 covers 15 residues.

This clonotype was recorded at least ten times. CDR3 loop: CASSVGPLTEAFF. DNA of the CDR3: TGTGCCAGCAGCGTGGGCCCACTCACTGAAGCTTTCTTT. The rearrangement joins TRBV12-3 or TRBV12-4 to TRBJ1-1; D remains unclear. This CDR3 has 13 amino acids. With 6 bases removed from V and 4 bases from J, the gap between germline ends came to 12 bases.

This clonotype is medium-sized. The chain uses TRBV29-1 and TRBJ2-7, with D tentatively TRBD2 (6 bases). V lost 4 bases and J lost 12, with 16 bases in between. Germline V gene sequence: CDR1 SQVTM, CDR2 ANQGSEA. The CDR3 has 11 residues. CDR3 residues: CSVGEESGRYF. The CDR3 bases are TGCAGCGTTGGGGAGGAGTCGGGTCGGTACTTC.

This clonotype was seen at least ten times. The chain's CDR3 is CASSPGRRRDTGELFF. Written as DNA, the CDR3 is TGTGCCAGCAGCCCGGGGAGGAGGCGGGACACCGGGGAGCTGTTTTTT. The chain carries TRBV5-4 and TRBJ2-2; perhaps TRBD2 as D (6 bases). The CDR3 covers 16 residues. Trimming pared 4 bases from V and 3 bases from J, leaving 16 bases between. Germline lookup yields CDR1 SGHNT and CDR2 YYREEE (reference sequence).

This clonotype rates as medium-sized (0.01 to 0.1%). The V call is TRBV20-1, the J call TRBJ1-6; the match to TRBD1 covers 11 bases. Unmatched junction bases numbered 2, after V lost 1 base and J lost 9 bases. Germline-derived CDR1 and CDR2 are DFQATT and SNEGSKA (reference sequence). The CDR3 is 14 residues long. The CDR3 loop is CSARGTGGASPLHF. The CDR3 nucleotides are TGCAGTGCTAGAGGGACAGGGGGCGCTTCACCCCTCCACTTT.

This clonotype was observed at least ten times. The rearrangement joins TRBV7-9 to TRBJ2-5; D is uncertain. Trimming left V 1 base short and J 0 bases short, with 6 bases between. The CDR3 extends over 14 amino acids. Germline CDR1 is SEHNR and CDR2 is FQNEAQ (reference sequence). The CDR3 sequence is CASSLVRDQETQYF. DNA for the CDR3: TGTGCCAGCAGCTTAGTACGAGACCAAGAGACCCAGTACTTC.

The chain joins TRBV12-3 or TRBV12-4 to TRBJ1-3, with TRBD1 identical over 8 bases. The V gene end was trimmed by 7 bases and the J gene end by 4 bases; junction bases not matched to a gene: 9. CDR3 size: 15 residues. CDR3 sequence (DNA): TGTGCCAGCACCGGTTCGGACAGGGCAGGAAACACCATATATTTT. Translation gives CASTGSDRAGNTIYF.

This clonotype was observed at least ten times. The chain uses TRBV7-2 and TRBJ1-1, with a weak D call TRBD1 (5 bases). The germline gives CDR1 SGHTA, CDR2 FQGNSA. The CDR3 is 14 residues long. Trimming took 0 bases from V and 4 from J, leaving 9 bases between them. CDR3 loop: CASSLAGAATEAFF. DNA of the CDR3: TGTGCCAGCAGCTTAGCCGGGGCTGCCACTGAAGCTTTCTTT.

This clonotype was counted at least ten times. In nucleotides, the CDR3 is TGCAGTGGCCCGACTAGCGGGAGAGGAGAGCAGTTCTTC. Translated: CSGPTSGRGEQFF. This chain uses TRBV20-1 with TRBJ2-1; 12 positions match TRBD2. CDR1 and CDR2 from the germline V gene are DFQATT and SNEGSKA (reference sequence). V lost 7 bases, J lost 10 bases, and 8 bases stayed unmatched. There are 13 residues in the CDR3.

This clonotype was picked up many times. V usage is TRBV20-1 and J usage is TRBJ2-5; D gene ambiguous. Germline assignment: CDR1 DFQATT and CDR2 SNEGSKA (reference sequence). V was pared by 1 base and J by 5 bases, with 5 bases between. There are 11 residues in the CDR3. The CDR3 sequence is CSARGQETQYF. CDR3 coding DNA: TGCAGTGCTAGAGGTCAGGAGACCCAGTACTTC.

This clonotype was seen at least ten times. The rearrangement uses TRBV24-1 and TRBJ1-5, with TRBD1 identical over 8 bases. Germline V CDR1 and CDR2: KGHDR, SFDVKD. The CDR3 has 19 amino acids. With V trimmed by 9 bases and J by 0 bases, 18 bases remained unmatched. CDR3 loop: CATLGTGGGTRRSNQPQHF. For the CDR3, the DNA is TGTGCCACCTTGGGAACAGGGGGAGGCACGCGGCGTAGCAATCAGCCCCAGCATTTT.

This clonotype is medium-sized (0.01 to 0.1%) within its sample. This chain connects TRBV29-1 to TRBJ2-1; D ambiguous. This CDR3 has 11 residues. V was cut by 5 bases and J by 7 bases, with 9 bases left in between. The germline CDR1 and CDR2 sequences are SQVTM and ANQGSEA. In nucleotides, the CDR3 is TGCAGCGTTTCCTTGCGGAATGAGCAGTTCTTC. It is translated as CSVSLRNEQFF.